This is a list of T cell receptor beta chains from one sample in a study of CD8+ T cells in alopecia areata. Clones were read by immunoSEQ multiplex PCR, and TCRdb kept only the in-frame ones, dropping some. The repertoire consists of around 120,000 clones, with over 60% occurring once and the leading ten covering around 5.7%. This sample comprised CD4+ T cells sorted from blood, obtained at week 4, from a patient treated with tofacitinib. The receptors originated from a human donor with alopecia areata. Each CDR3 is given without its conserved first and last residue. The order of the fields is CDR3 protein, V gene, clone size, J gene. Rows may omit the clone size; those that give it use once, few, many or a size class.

ATSRTGGNSPLH | TRBV15 | . | TRBJ1-6
ASSLATSGIYNEQF | TRBV11-1 | . | TRBJ2-1
ASSVGEETQY | TRBV9 | . | TRBJ2-5
AIHKRSSVQETQY | TRBV10-3 | . | TRBJ2-5
AWSAPPAGDLQF | TRBV30 | . | TRBJ2-1
STSRTYNEQF | TRBV29-1 | . | TRBJ2-1
SVEIGRGGHVFGETQY | TRBV29-1 | . | TRBJ2-5
ASSQAGGESYEQY | TRBV4-2 | once | TRBJ2-7
ASSFAGADGYT | TRBV5-1 | . | TRBJ1-2
ASSYSPTSGAETQY | TRBV6-5 | . | TRBJ2-5
ASSEELNTEAF | TRBV2 | few | TRBJ1-1
ASSLARDRADLSNQPQH | TRBV7-2 | few | TRBJ1-5
ASSRGLAETQY | TRBV2 | . | TRBJ2-5
ATKPDVNPGDTQY | TRBV15 | . | TRBJ2-3
ASSRPNSYEQY | TRBV7-9 | . | TRBJ2-7
ASSRSGYSYEQY | TRBV7-2 | . | TRBJ2-7
ASSEAYEQY | TRBV7-2 | . | TRBJ2-7
SVELAGPYGYT | TRBV29-1 | . | TRBJ1-2
ASSFQGGHQETQY | TRBV7-2 | . | TRBJ2-5
ASSLAGHTNQPQH | TRBV5-1 | . | TRBJ1-5
ATTHEGEQY | TRBV10-3 | few | TRBJ2-7
ASSLRGYGYT | TRBV5-6 | . | TRBJ1-2
ASSLDSTGINYGYT | TRBV7-2 | . | TRBJ1-2
ASSVAPRSTDTQY | TRBV9 | . | TRBJ2-3
ASSRKEPRNYEQY | TRBV27 | . | TRBJ2-7
ASSRRQGGTYNEQF | TRBV5-1 | . | TRBJ2-1
ASRVRSQETQY | TRBV5-1 | . | TRBJ2-5
ASTPGSLLGANVLT | TRBV25-1 | . | TRBJ2-6
ASLGTLSTSYEQY | TRBV2 | medium-sized | TRBJ2-7
ATSRVLGTEAF | TRBV15 | once | TRBJ1-1
ASSRGQIRISGANVLT | TRBV14 | . | TRBJ2-6
ASSFGWTEAF | TRBV28 | few | TRBJ1-1
SVRTGKETQY | TRBV29-1 | once | TRBJ2-5
ASSDGLAGALQETQY | TRBV2 | . | TRBJ2-5
ASSHEGQTYQETQY | TRBV14 | . | TRBJ2-5
ASSSDRTLHNEQF | TRBV6-5 | . | TRBJ2-1
AISESTAANEKLF | TRBV10-3 | few | TRBJ1-4
SARSGNYGYT | TRBV29-1 | few | TRBJ1-2
SVEDPTGGPNEQF | TRBV29-1 | . | TRBJ2-1
AISGTSGRAVNEQF | TRBV10-3 | . | TRBJ2-1
ASRERGGADTQY | TRBV6-5 | . | TRBJ2-3
ASSLSGQGAFGTDTQY | TRBV5-6 | . | TRBJ2-3
ASNGGNNQPQH | TRBV28 | few | TRBJ1-5
ASSLGWGQGSANYGYT | TRBV7-2 | few | TRBJ1-2
ASSHPPAGANTEAF | TRBV25-1 | . | TRBJ1-1